This T cell receptor beta chain stems from a study of brain T cells in children with intractable seizures. Time point in this sample: blood from clinic visit 5 months post-surgery; TSC patient then seizure free. Surgery cases with the highest brain T cell transcript signatures were chosen for sequencing. Pre-surgery treatment included at least one anti-epileptic drug. In regard to this clone: Its antigen is unknown.

Study-wide findings and caveats: Patients' HCMV serostatus was unknown; virus specificity rests on CDR3 similarity alone.

Between the trimmed V and J ends, which lost 3 bases and 5 bases, there was a span of 13 bases. This CDR3 spans 14 amino acids. CDR1 is SGHNT and CDR2 is YENEEA in the germline V gene. The repertoire was sequenced with immunoSEQ multiplex PCR; TCRdb's copy has only in-frame clones and lacks some. The sample consists of about 350,000 clones, 93% of them appearing once. This clonotype was sampled from a boy in the first two years of life with tuberous sclerosis and intractable seizures. The J gene is TRBJ2-5, the V gene TRBV11-3; TRBD2 might be the D (6 bases). Sequenced material: peripheral blood, taken 4 to 5 months after surgery. The CDR3 DNA follows: TGTGCCAGCAGCTTGGGACTTCGGCAGGAGACCCAGTACTTC. Translated, it gives CASSLGLRQETQYF.